What follows are 2 T cell receptor beta chains derived from one specimen sequenced in a study of cytomegalovirus exposure and HLA in healthy donors (TCRdb year 2017). Library preparation employed the immunoSEQ multiplex PCR assay. The multiplex PCR relied on a mix of 60 forward primers for TCR Vbeta segments and 13 reverse primers for TCR Jbeta segments. TCRdb provides this immuneACCESS table in a form limited to in-frame rearrangements. Some clones are lacking; in checked studies, under half of them reflect an unresolved V gene, and why the rest are absent is not known. Within this sample are 150,000 to 200,000 clones, with roughly 80% of them counted one time only. Jointly, the top ten make up 9% to 10% of the sample. Sample: PBMCs. The receptors were sampled from a man between 18 and 35 years old in good health and CMV-seropositive.

This chain uses TRBV27 with TRBJ1-1; possibly TRBD1 for D (6 bases). The CDR3 has 13 amino acids. V lost 4 bases, J lost 4 bases, and 10 bases lay in between. CDR1 is MNHEY and CDR2 is SMNVEV in the germline V gene (reference sequence). CDR3 protein: CASSSGDTTEAFF. The CDR3, as DNA: TGTGCCAGCAGTTCAGGGGACACCACTGAAGCTTTCTTT.

This chain joins TRBV29-1 and TRBJ2-1; 10 bases match TRBD2. Trimming took 5 bases from V and 3 from J; bases not matched to a gene: 4. In germline, CDR1 is SQVTM, CDR2 ANQGSEA. The CDR3 sequence is 14 residues long. The CDR3 spells CSVSAGGDYNEQFF. The CDR3 DNA reads TGCAGCGTTTCAGCGGGAGGGGACTACAATGAGCAGTTCTTC.